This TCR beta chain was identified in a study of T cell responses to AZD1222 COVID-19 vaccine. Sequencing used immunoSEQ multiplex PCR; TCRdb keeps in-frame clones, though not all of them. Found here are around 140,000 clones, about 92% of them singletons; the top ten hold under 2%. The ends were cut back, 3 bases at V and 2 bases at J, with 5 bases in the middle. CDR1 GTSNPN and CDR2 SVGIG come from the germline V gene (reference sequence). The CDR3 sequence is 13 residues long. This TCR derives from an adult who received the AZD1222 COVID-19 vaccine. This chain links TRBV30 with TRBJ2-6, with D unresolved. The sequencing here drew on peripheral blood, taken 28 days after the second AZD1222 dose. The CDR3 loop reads CAWRVAGANVLTF. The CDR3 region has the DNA TGTGCCTGGAGGGTCGCTGGGGCCAACGTCCTGACTTTC.